Listed below are T cell receptor beta chains from one sample, sequenced in a study of cytomegalovirus exposure and HLA in healthy donors. TCRdb's table, derived via immunoSEQ multiplex PCR, lists solely in-frame clones and lacks some. The sample yields 150,000 to 200,000 clones, around 87% seen once. Sequencing input: PBMCs. Receptors originate from a woman between 18 and 29 years old in good health and CMV-seronegative. Each CDR3 is given with its conserved first and last residue. The order of the fields is clone size, V gene, D gene, J gene, CDR3 protein, CDR3 DNA. D genes are given only for firm matches. Size is stated for part of the rows, as once, few or many counts, or as a class when the clone is expanded.

abundance: -
v_gene: TRBV30
d_gene: TRBD1
j_gene: TRBJ1-6
CDR3aa: CAWSLGQGTSPLHF
CDR3nt: TGTGCCTGGAGTCTGGGACAGGGGACTTCACCCCTCCACTTT

abundance: -
v_gene: TRBV5-4
d_gene: -
j_gene: TRBJ2-1
CDR3aa: CASSLGRGSSYNEQFF
CDR3nt: TGTGCCAGCAGCTTGGGGAGAGGGAGCTCCTACAATGAGCAGTTCTTC

abundance: once
v_gene: TRBV11-3
d_gene: -
j_gene: TRBJ2-2
CDR3aa: CASSLFGSGELFF
CDR3nt: TGTGCCAGCAGCTTATTTGGCAGTGGGGAGCTGTTTTTT

abundance: once
v_gene: TRBV2
d_gene: -
j_gene: TRBJ2-6
CDR3aa: CASSTGSSGANVLTF
CDR3nt: TGTGCCAGCAGCACAGGAAGCTCTGGGGCCAACGTCCTGACTTTC

abundance: -
v_gene: TRBV5-1
d_gene: -
j_gene: TRBJ1-2
CDR3aa: CASSLGGDYGYTF
CDR3nt: TGCGCCAGCAGCCTGGGGGGGGATTATGGCTACACCTTC

abundance: -
v_gene: TRBV9
d_gene: TRBD2
j_gene: TRBJ2-4
CDR3aa: CASSVEAGGNIQYF
CDR3nt: TGCGCCAGCAGCGTAGAAGCGGGAGGCAACATTCAGTACTTC

abundance: -
v_gene: TRBV6-1
d_gene: -
j_gene: TRBJ1-1
CDR3aa: CATTVNTEAFF
CDR3nt: TGTGCCACCACGGTGAACACTGAAGCTTTCTTT

abundance: few
v_gene: TRBV30
d_gene: -
j_gene: TRBJ2-6
CDR3aa: CAWSVEASGANVLTF
CDR3nt: TGTGCCTGGAGTGTAGAGGCCTCTGGGGCCAACGTCCTGACTTTC

abundance: -
v_gene: TRBV6-6
d_gene: TRBD2
j_gene: TRBJ2-7
CDR3aa: CASSYLAGLYSYEQYF
CDR3nt: TGTGCCAGCAGTTATTTAGCGGGACTTTATTCCTACGAGCAGTACTTC

abundance: once
v_gene: TRBV2
d_gene: TRBD1
j_gene: TRBJ2-7
CDR3aa: CASRGDSTSYEQYF
CDR3nt: TGTGCCAGCAGGGGGGACAGTACATCCTACGAGCAGTACTTC

abundance: -
v_gene: TRBV7-2
d_gene: -
j_gene: TRBJ1-3
CDR3aa: CASSFGGAPGNTIYF
CDR3nt: TGTGCCAGCAGCTTTGGGGGGGCCCCTGGAAACACCATATATTTT

abundance: -
v_gene: TRBV27
d_gene: TRBD1
j_gene: TRBJ2-1
CDR3aa: CASSWDRGYNEQFF
CDR3nt: TGTGCCAGCAGTTGGGACAGGGGTTACAATGAGCAGTTCTTC

abundance: few
v_gene: TRBV2
d_gene: -
j_gene: TRBJ2-2
CDR3aa: CASSAQGDTGELFF
CDR3nt: TGTGCCAGCAGTGCGCAGGGTGACACCGGGGAGCTGTTTTTT

abundance: once
v_gene: TRBV19
d_gene: -
j_gene: TRBJ2-1
CDR3aa: CATRTTPGDEQFF
CDR3nt: TGTGCCACTAGGACTACCCCGGGGGATGAGCAGTTCTTC

abundance: -
v_gene: TRBV7-8
d_gene: TRBD1
j_gene: TRBJ2-3
CDR3aa: CASSLDRGTTDTQYF
CDR3nt: TGTGCCAGCAGCTTAGACAGGGGGACAACAGATACGCAGTATTTT

abundance: -
v_gene: TRBV6-5
d_gene: TRBD1
j_gene: TRBJ1-1
CDR3aa: CASSSKTGAGTEAFF
CDR3nt: TGTGCCAGCAGTTCCAAGACAGGGGCGGGTACTGAAGCTTTCTTT

abundance: -
v_gene: TRBV19
d_gene: -
j_gene: TRBJ2-3
CDR3aa: CASSIVEGGAFTDTQYF
CDR3nt: TGTGCCAGTAGTATAGTCGAGGGGGGGGCCTTCACAGATACGCAGTATTTT

abundance: few
v_gene: TRBV5-5
d_gene: -
j_gene: TRBJ1-3
CDR3aa: CASSLAGISGNTIYF
CDR3nt: TGTGCCAGCAGCTTGGCGGGGATCTCTGGAAACACCATATATTTT

abundance: -
v_gene: TRBV7-2
d_gene: -
j_gene: TRBJ2-5
CDR3aa: CASSLETGVRETQYF
CDR3nt: TGTGCCAGCAGCTTAGAAACGGGGGTGCGGGAGACCCAGTACTTC

abundance: -
v_gene: TRBV5-1
d_gene: -
j_gene: TRBJ2-1
CDR3aa: CASSLAPGVGNEQFF
CDR3nt: TGCGCCAGCAGCTTGGCCCCGGGAGTGGGCAATGAGCAGTTCTTC

abundance: -
v_gene: TRBV2
d_gene: -
j_gene: TRBJ2-4
CDR3aa: CASTTNREENIQYF
CDR3nt: TGTGCCAGCACAACGAACAGGGAAGAAAACATTCAGTACTTC

abundance: -
v_gene: TRBV6-5
d_gene: TRBD1
j_gene: TRBJ1-4
CDR3aa: CASRQQGTNEKLFF
CDR3nt: TGTGCCAGCAGACAACAGGGGACTAATGAAAAACTGTTTTTT

abundance: -
v_gene: TRBV4-2
d_gene: TRBD1
j_gene: TRBJ1-1
CDR3aa: CASSQEPTGTGTFEAFF
CDR3nt: TGTGCCAGCAGCCAAGAACCCACGGGGACAGGGACCTTTGAAGCTTTCTTT

abundance: -
v_gene: TRBV10-3
d_gene: TRBD1
j_gene: TRBJ1-2
CDR3aa: CAISESGTGGPHYGYTF
CDR3nt: TGTGCCATCAGTGAGTCAGGGACAGGGGGTCCCCATTATGGCTACACCTTC

abundance: -
v_gene: TRBV2
d_gene: -
j_gene: TRBJ2-5
CDR3aa: CASEWARQETQYF
CDR3nt: TGTGCCTCCGAGTGGGCCCGCCAAGAGACCCAGTACTTC

abundance: -
v_gene: TRBV6-1
d_gene: TRBD1
j_gene: TRBJ2-7
CDR3aa: CASSEGGDREDEQYF
CDR3nt: TGTGCCAGCAGTGAAGGAGGGGACAGGGAGGACGAGCAGTACTTC

abundance: -
v_gene: TRBV29-1
d_gene: TRBD1
j_gene: TRBJ2-2
CDR3aa: CSVMTGLDTGELFF
CDR3nt: TGCAGCGTTATGACAGGGTTGGACACCGGGGAGCTGTTTTTT

abundance: few
v_gene: TRBV7-2
d_gene: TRBD1
j_gene: TRBJ1-2
CDR3aa: CASSLGQGSSDGYTF
CDR3nt: TGTGCCAGCAGCCTCGGACAGGGTAGCTCAGATGGCTACACCTTC

abundance: -
v_gene: TRBV5-4
d_gene: -
j_gene: TRBJ2-7
CDR3aa: CASSLQGGEQYF
CDR3nt: TGTGCCAGCAGCCTCCAGGGTGGGGAGCAGTACTTC

abundance: -
v_gene: TRBV2
d_gene: -
j_gene: TRBJ1-2
CDR3aa: CASRREDYGYTF
CDR3nt: TGTGCCAGCAGAAGAGAGGACTATGGCTACACCTTC

abundance: -
v_gene: TRBV7-8
d_gene: -
j_gene: TRBJ1-3
CDR3aa: CASSLVRLTSGNTIYF
CDR3nt: TGTGCCAGCAGCTTAGTTCGGTTAACCTCTGGAAACACCATATATTTT

abundance: -
v_gene: TRBV6-1
d_gene: TRBD1
j_gene: TRBJ1-5
CDR3aa: CASSASGTGNQPQHF
CDR3nt: TGTGCCAGCAGTGCCTCCGGGACAGGTAATCAGCCCCAGCATTTT

abundance: -
v_gene: TRBV9
d_gene: TRBD1
j_gene: TRBJ2-1
CDR3aa: CASSNQATGFPPYNEQFF
CDR3nt: TGTGCCAGCAGCAACCAAGCGACAGGGTTCCCACCCTACAATGAGCAGTTCTTC

abundance: -
v_gene: TRBV4-1
d_gene: TRBD1
j_gene: TRBJ2-2
CDR3aa: CASSQEEKGAGTTGELFF
CDR3nt: TGCGCCAGCAGCCAAGAGGAGAAGGGGGCAGGGACCACCGGGGAGCTGTTTTTT

abundance: few
v_gene: TRBV18
d_gene: TRBD1
j_gene: TRBJ2-1
CDR3aa: CASSPSTVLQGANEQFF
CDR3nt: TGTGCCAGCTCACCTTCCACCGTTCTCCAGGGGGCGAATGAGCAGTTCTTC

abundance: -
v_gene: TRBV11-3
d_gene: -
j_gene: TRBJ1-2
CDR3aa: CASQAGGRGGYTF
CDR3nt: TGTGCTAGCCAAGCGGGGGGCAGAGGTGGCTACACCTTC

abundance: -
v_gene: TRBV7-2
d_gene: TRBD1
j_gene: TRBJ1-6
CDR3aa: CASSLDGQARIPLHF
CDR3nt: TGTGCCAGCAGCTTAGATGGACAGGCGCGGATACCCCTCCACTTT

abundance: -
v_gene: TRBV10-3
d_gene: TRBD2
j_gene: TRBJ2-2
CDR3aa: CAITPGLADTGELFF
CDR3nt: TGTGCCATCACCCCGGGACTAGCGGATACCGGGGAGCTGTTTTTT

abundance: -
v_gene: TRBV27
d_gene: -
j_gene: TRBJ1-2
CDR3aa: CASSLSAVPGYGYTF
CDR3nt: TGTGCCAGCAGTTTATCCGCAGTCCCAGGCTATGGCTACACCTTC

abundance: -
v_gene: TRBV29-1
d_gene: TRBD1
j_gene: TRBJ2-7
CDR3aa: CSVETSDRGLSYEQYF
CDR3nt: TGCAGCGTTGAAACTTCGGACAGGGGGCTTTCCTACGAGCAGTACTTC

abundance: once
v_gene: TRBV7-9
d_gene: -
j_gene: TRBJ2-2
CDR3aa: CASSSIALFRGTGELFF
CDR3nt: TGTGCCAGCAGCTCGATAGCCCTCTTCCGGGGCACCGGGGAGCTGTTTTTT

abundance: -
v_gene: TRBV5-4
d_gene: -
j_gene: TRBJ2-5
CDR3aa: CASSLAGLQQETQYF
CDR3nt: TGTGCCAGCAGCTTGGCCGGACTTCAACAAGAGACCCAGTACTTC